This passage covers 26 T cell receptor beta chains from one sample sequenced in a study of blood T cell repertoires in COVID-19. Clones were read by immunoSEQ multiplex PCR, and TCRdb kept only the in-frame ones, dropping some. The profile shows almost 250,000 clones, more than 85% of them singletons. The sequencing sample was made of PBMCs or T cells enriched from blood (not recorded which). These receptors came from a woman between 25 and 40 years old who had recovered from COVID-19.

The CDR3 DNA is TGTGCCAGCAGCTTATCTACCGACTATGGCTACACCTTC. It yields the protein CASSLSTDYGYTF. V is TRBV7-3 and J is TRBJ1-2; no definite D call. The CDR3 extends over 13 amino acids. Trimming left V 2 bases short and J 3 bases short, with 7 bases between. From germline, CDR1 is SGHTA and CDR2 FQGTGA.

This clone showed up many times. The chain couples TRBV29-1 to TRBJ1-1; D perhaps matches TRBD1 (5 bases). With 5 bases removed from V and 7 bases from J, the gap between germline ends came to 11 bases. Looked up from germline, CDR1 is SQVTM and CDR2 is ANQGSEA. The CDR3 sequence is 11 residues long. This CDR3 is CSVQAQVEAFF. The CDR3 region has the DNA TGCAGCGTTCAAGCACAGGTTGAAGCTTTCTTT.

The CDR3 spells CASRPTAGNTIYF. CDR3 coding DNA: TGTGCCAGCAGGCCTACGGCTGGAAACACCATATATTTT. The rearrangement joins TRBV7-2 to TRBJ1-3, with D uncertain. The ends were cut back, 6 bases at V and 2 bases at J, with 8 bases in the middle. In germline, CDR1 is SGHTA, CDR2 FQGNSA. CDR3 length equals 13 residues.

The genes are TRBV28 and TRBJ1-2; possible D gene TRBD1, 6 bases. Germline CDR1 and CDR2: MDHEN and SYDVKM. V shed 5 bases and J shed 0 bases, with 13 bases lying between them. The CDR3 has 15 amino acids. The CDR3, as DNA: TGTGCCAGCAGTCTAAAGGACAGCACTAACTATGGCTACACCTTC. This translates into CASSLKDSTNYGYTF.

The J gene is TRBJ1-1, the V gene TRBV7-2; possible D gene TRBD1, 5 bases. This CDR3 comprises 16 residues. Trimming left V 1 base short and J 1 base short, with 13 bases between. From germline, CDR1 is SGHTA and CDR2 FQGNSA. The chain's CDR3 is CASSLGRQGRNTEAFF. CDR3 nucleotide sequence: TGTGCCAGCAGCTTAGGTAGGCAGGGCAGGAACACTGAAGCTTTCTTT.

The chain joins TRBV29-1 to TRBJ2-2; 12 bases fit TRBD1. From germline, CDR1 is SQVTM and CDR2 ANQGSEA. This CDR3 has 14 amino acids. The V segment lost 6 bases and the J segment 4 bases; nucleotides outside the gene matches: 3. CDR3: CSVGQGARTGELFF. Written as DNA, the CDR3 is TGCAGCGTGGGACAGGGGGCGCGCACCGGGGAGCTGTTTTTT.

This sequence joins TRBV9 and TRBJ1-2; no clear D gene. CDR3 length: 14 amino acids. Germline CDR1 is SGDLS and CDR2 is YYNGEE. V lost 0 bases and J 4 bases, leaving 10 bases between the germline ends. CDR3 sequence reads: CASSVAADSYGYTF. The CDR3 bases are TGTGCCAGCAGCGTAGCCGCAGACTCCTATGGCTACACCTTC.

This clone was picked up one time. J is TRBJ2-3 and V is TRBV7-2; 7 bases are shared with TRBD2. The CDR3 runs 16 residues. The V and J ends lost 4 bases and 6 bases, in that order; junction bases with no gene match: 13. The V gene's germline CDR1 is SGHTA and CDR2 FQGNSA. CDR3 protein: CASSSSSGRREDTQYF. In DNA form, the CDR3 reads TGTGCCAGCAGCTCCTCTTCCGGACGGCGGGAGGATACGCAGTATTTT.

Notes on this clone: Other DNA sequences within the sample encode an identical CDR3. The chain carries TRBV28 and TRBJ1-1; D is ambiguous. Germline V gives CDR1 MDHEN, CDR2 SYDVKM. The CDR3 has 12 amino acids. The germline V and J ends were trimmed by 6 bases and 4 bases, with 9 bases remaining between them. The CDR3 DNA reads TGTGCCAGCAGCCTCAGGATCACTGAAGCTTTCTTT. Protein: CASSLRITEAFF.

The chain links TRBV28 to TRBJ1-2; D possibly corresponds to TRBD1 (6 bases). CDR3 size: 10 residues. The V gene's germline CDR1 is MDHEN and CDR2 SYDVKM. The CDR3 loop is CASGDYGYTF. The CDR3 DNA sequence: TGTGCTTCAGGGGATTATGGCTACACCTTC.

V and J are TRBV7-9 and TRBJ1-3, with D perhaps TRBD1 (5 bases). This CDR3 comprises 16 residues. Trimming shortened V by 5 bases and J by 0 bases, and 14 bases separated the two germline ends. Looked up from germline, CDR1 is SEHNR and CDR2 is FQNEAQ (reference sequence). CDR3 nucleotide sequence: TGTGCCAGCAGCCCGCGACAGTTAGTCTCTGGAAACACCATATATTTT. Amino acids: CASSPRQLVSGNTIYF.

The chain joins TRBV5-1 to TRBJ1-3; possibly TRBD1 for D (6 bases). CDR1 is SGHRS and CDR2 is YFSETQ in the germline V gene. Trimming took 0 bases from V and 2 from J, leaving 21 bases between them. CDR3 length: 19 residues. CDR3 DNA: TGCGCCAGCAGCTTGGGCGGACCTAACAGGGCTGGGACTGGAAACACCATATATTTT. Translating gives CASSLGGPNRAGTGNTIYF.

The chain recombines TRBV19 with TRBJ2-5; D is perhaps TRBD1 (6 bases). V was pared by 3 bases and J by 4 bases, with 21 bases between. Germline loops: CDR1 LNHDA, CDR2 SQIVND (reference sequence). The CDR3 is made up of 17 amino acids. The CDR3 bases are TGTGCCAGTAGTATGGGCCAGTTGGGGACAAACTCAGAGACCCAGTACTTC. Its protein is CASSMGQLGTNSETQYF.

The chain carries TRBV24-1 and TRBJ1-1, with 10 bases fitting TRBD1. After removal of 1 base from V and 4 bases from J, the junction contained 5 bases not matched to a gene. This CDR3 is built from 16 residues. Germline-derived CDR1 and CDR2 are KGHDR and SFDVKD. As DNA, the CDR3 is TGTGCCACCAGTGATTTCAAGGGACAGGGGACCACTGAAGCTTTCTTT. Its translation: CATSDFKGQGTTEAFF.

This clone was detected once. V and J are TRBV6-5 and TRBJ2-1, with 10 nucleotides matching TRBD2. CDR1 and CDR2 (germline): MNHEY, SVGAGI. CDR3 size: 15 residues. After removal of 6 bases from V and 6 bases from J, the junction contained 8 bases not matched to a gene. The CDR3 DNA reads TGTGCCAGCAGCCTAAGCGGGAGGGCCCTCAATGAGCAGTTCTTC. Translating gives CASSLSGRALNEQFF.

This rearrangement joins TRBV10-3 to TRBJ1-2, with 11 bases fitting TRBD1. Looked up from germline, CDR1 is ENHRY and CDR2 is SYGVKD. The V and J ends lost 3 bases and 8 bases, in that order; junction bases with no gene match: 5. There are 14 residues in the CDR3. The CDR3: CAISDGQGALGYTF. The CDR3 nucleotides are TGTGCCATCAGTGATGGACAGGGGGCACTCGGCTACACCTTC.

The chain joins TRBV19 to TRBJ2-1; 9 bases agree with TRBD2. CDR1 LNHDA and CDR2 SQIVND come from the germline V gene (reference sequence). The V segment lost 4 bases and the J segment 3 bases; nucleotides outside the gene matches: 4. CDR3 length equals 15 residues. Written as DNA, the CDR3 is TGTGCCAGTAGTAGGCCTAGCGGGGTCTACAATGAGCAGTTCTTC. Its protein product is CASSRPSGVYNEQFF.

The chain carries TRBV14 and TRBJ2-1; 7 bases fit TRBD2. Trimming cost V 0 bases and J 3 bases; bases outside gene matches: 5. Germline assignment: CDR1 SGHDN and CDR2 FVKESK. This CDR3 is built from 16 residues. As DNA, the CDR3 is TGTGCCAGCAGCCAAGAACTCCAGCGGGACTACAATGAGCAGTTCTTC. Translation: CASSQELQRDYNEQFF.

The rearrangement joins TRBV5-1 to TRBJ1-2, with D maybe TRBD1 (5 bases). V shed 3 bases and J shed 7 bases, with 19 bases lying between them. The CDR3 covers 15 residues. Germline CDR1 reads SGHRS; CDR2 reads YFSETQ. DNA for the CDR3: TGCGCCAGCAGCTCGACTGGGACTCCGGACGGTGGCTACACCTTC. It encodes CASSSTGTPDGGYTF.

This clone was seen once. This rearrangement joins TRBV19 to TRBJ2-7; 7 nucleotides align to TRBD2. The J segment lost 3 bases and the V segment lost 5 bases, leaving 10 bases of the junction unmatched. The germline CDR1 and CDR2 sequences are LNHDA and SQIVND (reference sequence). The CDR3 has 15 residues. CDR3 residues: CASSPLAASGYEQYF. In nucleotides, the CDR3 is TGTGCCAGTAGTCCCCTGGCGGCTAGCGGCTACGAGCAGTACTTC.

The V call is TRBV29-1, the J call TRBJ1-1, with D perhaps TRBD1 (6 bases). The V gene's germline CDR1 is SQVTM and CDR2 ANQGSEA. V shed 0 bases and J shed 11 bases, with 19 bases lying between them. This CDR3 region has 14 residues. The CDR3 loop is CSVEDRVGGVVAFF. The CDR3 region has the DNA TGCAGCGTTGAAGATCGGGTAGGGGGGGTGGTGGCTTTCTTT.

The chain joins TRBV5-1 to TRBJ1-1; TRBD1 aligns across 9 bases. Germline CDR1 is SGHRS and CDR2 is YFSETQ. The CDR3 is 14 amino acids. Trimming cost V 6 bases and J 5 bases; bases outside gene matches: 8. The CDR3 DNA follows: TGCGCCAGCACACTAACAGGGGGCCGGACTGAAGCTTTCTTT. As protein: CASTLTGGRTEAFF.

J is TRBJ2-3 and V is TRBV6-2 or TRBV6-3; the D is unclear. CDR1 MNHEY and CDR2 SVGEGT come from the germline V gene. V lost 2 bases and J lost 4, with 10 bases in between. The CDR3 totals 14 residues. Written as DNA, the CDR3 is TGTGCCAGCAGTTACCCCACAGTCGCAGATACGCAGTATTTT. Residues: CASSYPTVADTQYF.

The genes are TRBV13 and TRBJ2-7; TRBD1 might be the D (5 bases). Per the germline V gene, CDR1 is PRHDT and CDR2 is FYEKMQ (reference sequence). The CDR3 is made up of 14 amino acids. V lost 4 bases to trimming and J lost 7 bases, with 17 bases between them. This CDR3 reads CASSSKRQNREQYF. CDR3 nucleotide sequence: TGTGCCAGCAGCTCCAAACGACAAAACAGGGAGCAGTACTTC.

The V gene is TRBV19, the J gene TRBJ1-5; D call uncertain. The CDR3 is made up of 13 amino acids. Trimming cost V 6 bases and J 5 bases, with 11 bases left between them. The germline CDR1 and CDR2 sequences are LNHDA and SQIVND (reference sequence). In DNA form, the CDR3 reads TGTGCCAGTAGCCTCCGCAGTCATCAGCCCCAGCATTTT. Translating it yields CASSLRSHQPQHF. Looking up the rest from reference TRBV19 and TRBJ1-5 gives the full variable domain: DGGITQSPKYLFRKEGQNVTLSCEQNLNHDAMYWYRQDPGQGLRLIYYSQIVNDFQKGDIAEGYSVSREKKESFPLTVTSAQKNPTAFYLCASSLRSHQPQHFGDGTRLSIL.

This chain links TRBV5-6 with TRBJ1-2; D is perhaps TRBD1 (6 bases). This CDR3 is 15 amino acids long. The germline V gene has CDR1 SGHDT and CDR2 YYEEEE. Trimming cost V 0 bases and J 4 bases, with 13 bases left between them. The CDR3 nucleotides are TGTGCCAGCAGCTTGGCCACAGGGCGCTCCTATGGCTACACCTTC. Its translation is CASSLATGRSYGYTF.